Many counts were recorded for the clone carrying this T cell receptor (beta chain). The V gene lost 4 bases and the J gene lost 0 bases, with 10 bases spanning the gap. The CDR3 contains 14 residues. Germline loops: CDR1 MNHEY, CDR2 SMNVEV (reference sequence). The data are from a study of T cells in Graves' hyperthyroidism and ophthalmopathy. Amplified TCR beta CDR3 regions derived from RNA transcripts. An initial round of RT-PCR targeting the TCR CDR3 relied on the HTBI primer set. Using its own MiXCR run on the multiplex PCR reads, TCRdb lists one record per CDR3 protein. The sample shows 550,000 to 800,000 distinct CDR3 sequences, 15% to 20% of them seen only once.

J is TRBJ2-7 and V is TRBV27; tentatively, D is TRBD1 (5 bases). The clonotype originates from a man aged 50 to 59 with Graves' hyperthyroidism. Material: blood. CDR3 protein: CASSSWTNSYEQYF. In DNA, the CDR3 is TGTGCCAGCAGTTCATGGACAAACTCCTACGAGCAGTACTTC.